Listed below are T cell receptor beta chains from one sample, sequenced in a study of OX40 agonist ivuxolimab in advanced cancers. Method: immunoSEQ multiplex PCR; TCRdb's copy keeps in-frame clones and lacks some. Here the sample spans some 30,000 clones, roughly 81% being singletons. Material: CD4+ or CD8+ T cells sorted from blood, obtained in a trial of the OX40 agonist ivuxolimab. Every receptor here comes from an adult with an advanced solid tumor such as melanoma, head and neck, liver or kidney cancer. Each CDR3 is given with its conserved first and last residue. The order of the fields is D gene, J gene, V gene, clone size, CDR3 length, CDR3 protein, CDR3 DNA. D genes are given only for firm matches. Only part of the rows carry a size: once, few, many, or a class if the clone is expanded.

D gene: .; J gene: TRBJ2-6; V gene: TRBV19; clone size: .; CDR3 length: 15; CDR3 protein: CASSIDRFGANVLTF; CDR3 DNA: TGTGCCAGTAGTATAGACAGGTTTGGGGCCAACGTCCTGACTTTC
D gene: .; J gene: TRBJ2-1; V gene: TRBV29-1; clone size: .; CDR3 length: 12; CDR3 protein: CSLAGVYNEQFF; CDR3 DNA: TGCAGCTTAGCCGGGGTTTACAATGAGCAGTTCTTC
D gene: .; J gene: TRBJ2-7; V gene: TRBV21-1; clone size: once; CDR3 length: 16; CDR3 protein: CASSPSADSHSYEQYF; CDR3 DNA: TGTGCCAGCAGCCCCTCCGCAGACAGCCACTCCTACGAGCAGTACTTC
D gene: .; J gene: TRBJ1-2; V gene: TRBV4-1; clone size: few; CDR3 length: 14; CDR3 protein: CASSQGSRANGYTF; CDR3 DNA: TGCGCCAGCAGCCAAGGATCAAGGGCCAATGGCTACACCTTC
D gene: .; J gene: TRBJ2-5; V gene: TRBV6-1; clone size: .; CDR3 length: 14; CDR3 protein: CASKVGRDKETQYF; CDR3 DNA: TGTGCCAGCAAGGTTGGGCGCGACAAAGAGACCCAGTACTTC
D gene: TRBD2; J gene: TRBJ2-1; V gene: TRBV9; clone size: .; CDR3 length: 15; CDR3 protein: CASSPLSGEDNEQFF; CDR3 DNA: TGTGCCAGCAGCCCTTTAAGCGGGGAGGACAATGAGCAGTTCTTC
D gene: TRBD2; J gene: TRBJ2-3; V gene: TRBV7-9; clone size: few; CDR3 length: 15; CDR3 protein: CASSRSGGSTDTQYF; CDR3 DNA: TGTGCCAGCAGCCGGAGCGGGGGGAGCACAGATACGCAGTATTTT
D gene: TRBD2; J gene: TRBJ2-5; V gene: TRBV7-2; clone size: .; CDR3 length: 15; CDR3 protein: CASSHPSGPEQTQYF; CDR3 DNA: TGTGCCAGCAGCCACCCTAGCGGGCCGGAGCAGACCCAGTACTTC
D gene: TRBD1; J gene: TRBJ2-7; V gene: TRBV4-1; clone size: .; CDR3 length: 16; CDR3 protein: CASSQPRTGVSYEQYF; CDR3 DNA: TGCGCCAGCAGCCAACCTAGGACAGGGGTTTCTTACGAGCAGTACTTC
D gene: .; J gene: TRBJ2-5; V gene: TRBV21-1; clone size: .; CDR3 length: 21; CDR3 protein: CASSKAGGRLLGRRRDETQYF; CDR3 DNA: TGTGCCAGCAGCAAAGCAGGAGGGCGTCTTCTGGGCAGGCGACGGGATGAGACCCAGTACTTC
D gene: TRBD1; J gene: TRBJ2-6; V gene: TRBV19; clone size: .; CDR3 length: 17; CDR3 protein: CASRDAGGAAGANVLTF; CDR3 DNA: TGTGCCAGTAGGGATGCAGGGGGCGCGGCTGGGGCCAACGTCCTGACTTTC
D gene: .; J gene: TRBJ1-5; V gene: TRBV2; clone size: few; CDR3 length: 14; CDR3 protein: CASSPDSPNQPQHF; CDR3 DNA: TGTGCCAGCAGTCCGGACAGCCCCAATCAGCCCCAGCATTTT
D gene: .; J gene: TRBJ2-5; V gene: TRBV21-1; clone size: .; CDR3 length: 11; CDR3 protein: CASSTEETQYF; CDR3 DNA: TGTGCCAGCAGCACAGAAGAGACCCAGTACTTC
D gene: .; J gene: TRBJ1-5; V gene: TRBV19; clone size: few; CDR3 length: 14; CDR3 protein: CASSLGHSNQPQHF; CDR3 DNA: TGTGCCAGTAGTTTAGGACATAGCAATCAGCCCCAGCATTTT
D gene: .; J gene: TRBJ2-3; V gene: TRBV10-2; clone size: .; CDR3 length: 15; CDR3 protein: CASSEVGGNTDTQYF; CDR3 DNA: TGCGCCAGCAGTGAAGTCGGAGGTAACACAGATACGCAGTATTTT
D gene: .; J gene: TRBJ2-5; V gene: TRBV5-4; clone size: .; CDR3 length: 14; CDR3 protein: CASRTGVQGETQYF; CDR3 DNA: TGTGCCAGCAGAACGGGCGTCCAGGGAGAGACCCAGTACTTC
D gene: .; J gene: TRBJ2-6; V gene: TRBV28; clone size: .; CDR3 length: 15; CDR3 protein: CASSPQGSGANVLTF; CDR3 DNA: TGTGCCAGCAGCCCACAGGGATCCGGGGCCAACGTCCTGACTTTC
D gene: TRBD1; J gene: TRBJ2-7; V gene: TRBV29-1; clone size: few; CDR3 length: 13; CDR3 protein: CSAGQGSFGEQYF; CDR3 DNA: TGCAGCGCAGGACAGGGAAGTTTTGGGGAGCAGTACTTC
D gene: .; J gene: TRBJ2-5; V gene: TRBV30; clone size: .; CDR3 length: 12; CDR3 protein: CAWSFFGETQYF; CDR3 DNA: TGTGCCTGGAGTTTTTTTGGAGAGACCCAGTACTTC
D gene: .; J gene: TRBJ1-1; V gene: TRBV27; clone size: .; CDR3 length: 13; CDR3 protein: CASGTSRNTEAFF; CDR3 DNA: TGTGCCAGCGGGACCTCAAGGAACACTGAAGCTTTCTTT
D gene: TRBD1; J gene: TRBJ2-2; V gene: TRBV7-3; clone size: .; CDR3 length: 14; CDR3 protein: CASSSGTDRGELFF; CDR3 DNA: TGTGCCAGCAGCTCTGGGACAGACCGCGGGGAGCTGTTTTTT
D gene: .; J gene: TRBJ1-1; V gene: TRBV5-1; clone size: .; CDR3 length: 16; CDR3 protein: CASSLDGARGGTEAFF; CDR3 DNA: TGCGCCAGCAGCTTGGACGGGGCCCGAGGCGGCACTGAAGCTTTCTTT
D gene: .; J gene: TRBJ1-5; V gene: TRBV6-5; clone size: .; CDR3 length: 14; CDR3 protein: CASSYRRSNQPQHF; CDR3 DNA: TGTGCCAGCAGTTACCGGCGCTCGAATCAGCCCCAGCATTTT
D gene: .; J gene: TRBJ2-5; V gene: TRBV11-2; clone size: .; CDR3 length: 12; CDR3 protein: CASSQGQETQYF; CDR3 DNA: TGTGCCAGCAGCCAGGGGCAAGAGACCCAGTACTTC
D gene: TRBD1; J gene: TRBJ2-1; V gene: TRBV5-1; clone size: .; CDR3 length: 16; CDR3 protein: CASSLEQGAPQNEQFF; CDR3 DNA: TGCGCCAGCAGCTTGGAACAGGGGGCCCCTCAGAATGAGCAGTTCTTC
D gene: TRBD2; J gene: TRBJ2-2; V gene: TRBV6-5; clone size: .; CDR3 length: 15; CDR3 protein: CASSPPGGRTGELFF; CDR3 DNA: TGTGCCAGCAGCCCTCCGGGGGGACGGACCGGGGAGCTGTTTTTT
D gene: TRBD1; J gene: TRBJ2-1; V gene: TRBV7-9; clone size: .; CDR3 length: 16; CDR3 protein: CASSSLPGQGDNEQFF; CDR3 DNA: TGTGCCAGCAGCTCCCTCCCGGGACAGGGGGACAATGAGCAGTTCTTC
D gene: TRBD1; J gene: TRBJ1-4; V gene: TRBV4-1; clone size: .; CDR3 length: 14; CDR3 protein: CASSQEGDSEKLFF; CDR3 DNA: TGCGCCAGCAGCCAAGAGGGGGACAGTGAAAAACTGTTTTTT
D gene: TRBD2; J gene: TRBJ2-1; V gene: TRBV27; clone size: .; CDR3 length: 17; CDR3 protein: CASSRTSGSLSYNEQFF; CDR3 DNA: TGTGCCAGCAGTCGGACTAGCGGGAGTTTGTCCTACAATGAGCAGTTCTTC
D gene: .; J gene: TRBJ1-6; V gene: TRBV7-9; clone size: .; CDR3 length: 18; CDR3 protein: CASSLGWPRSSYNSPLHF; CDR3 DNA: TGTGCCAGCAGCTTAGGATGGCCGAGGAGCTCCTATAATTCACCCCTCCACTTT
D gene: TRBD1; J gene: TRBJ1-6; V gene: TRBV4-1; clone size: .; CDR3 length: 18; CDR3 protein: CASSQGDRAVSYNSPLHF; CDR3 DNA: TGCGCCAGCAGCCAAGGGGACAGGGCGGTCTCCTATAATTCACCCCTCCACTTT
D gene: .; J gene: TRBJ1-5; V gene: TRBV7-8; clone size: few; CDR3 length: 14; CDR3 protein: CASSPRAGNQPQHF; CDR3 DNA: TGTGCCAGCAGCCCCCGCGCTGGCAATCAGCCCCAGCATTTT
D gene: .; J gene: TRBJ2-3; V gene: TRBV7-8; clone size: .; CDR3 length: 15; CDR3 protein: CASSFGRRRGIEQYF; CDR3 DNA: TGTGCCAGCAGCTTTGGGAGGAGGAGGGGGATCGAGCAGTATTTT
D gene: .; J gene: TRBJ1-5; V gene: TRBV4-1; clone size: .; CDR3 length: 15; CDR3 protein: CASSPKGSAGQPQHF; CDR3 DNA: TGCGCCAGCAGCCCCAAGGGTTCCGCGGGCCAGCCCCAGCATTTT
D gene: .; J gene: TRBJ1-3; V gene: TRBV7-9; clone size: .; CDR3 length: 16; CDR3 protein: CASSSRGTSSGNTIYF; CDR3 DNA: TGTGCCAGCAGCAGCAGAGGCACCTCCTCTGGAAACACCATATATTTT
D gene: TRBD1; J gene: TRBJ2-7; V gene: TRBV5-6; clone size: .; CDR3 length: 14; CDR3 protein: CASRSTGADHEQYF; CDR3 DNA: TGTGCCAGCAGATCCACAGGGGCTGATCACGAGCAGTACTTC
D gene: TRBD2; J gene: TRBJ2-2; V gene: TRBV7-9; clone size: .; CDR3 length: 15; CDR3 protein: CASSLNSGTTGELFF; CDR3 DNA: TGTGCCAGCAGCTTAAATAGCGGGACCACCGGGGAGCTGTTTTTT
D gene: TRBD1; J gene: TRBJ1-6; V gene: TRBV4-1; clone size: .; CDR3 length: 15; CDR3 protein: CASSQGQGVTSPLHF; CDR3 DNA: TGCGCCAGCAGCCAGGGACAGGGGGTTACTTCACCCCTCCACTTT
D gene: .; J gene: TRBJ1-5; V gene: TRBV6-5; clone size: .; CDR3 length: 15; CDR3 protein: CASSYQAGPNQPQHF; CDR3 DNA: TGTGCCAGCAGTTACCAGGCAGGGCCCAATCAGCCCCAGCATTTT
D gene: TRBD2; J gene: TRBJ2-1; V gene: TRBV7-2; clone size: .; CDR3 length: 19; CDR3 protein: CASSLGLAGARPSYNEQFF; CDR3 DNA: TGTGCCAGCAGCTTAGGACTAGCGGGAGCCCGCCCATCCTACAATGAGCAGTTCTTC
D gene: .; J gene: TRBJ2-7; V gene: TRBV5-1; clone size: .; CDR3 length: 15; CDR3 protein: CASSLAVAGVYEQYF; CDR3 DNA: TGCGCCAGCAGCCTTGCGGTAGCTGGGGTATACGAGCAGTACTTC
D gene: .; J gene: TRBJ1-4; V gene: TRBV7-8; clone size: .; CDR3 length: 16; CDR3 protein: CASSLERVATNEKLFF; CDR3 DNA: TGTGCCAGCAGCTTAGAACGGGTCGCAACTAATGAAAAACTGTTTTTT
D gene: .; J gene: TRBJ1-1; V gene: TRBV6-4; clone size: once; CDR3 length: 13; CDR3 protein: CASSEMVSTEAFF; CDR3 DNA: TGTGCCAGCAGTGAGATGGTTAGCACTGAAGCTTTCTTT
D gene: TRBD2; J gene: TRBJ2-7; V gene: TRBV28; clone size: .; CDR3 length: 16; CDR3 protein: CASSPFRGRATYEQYF; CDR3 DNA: TGTGCCAGCAGCCCTTTCAGAGGGAGGGCAACCTACGAGCAGTACTTC
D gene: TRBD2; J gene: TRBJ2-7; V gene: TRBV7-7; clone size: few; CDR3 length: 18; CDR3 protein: CASSFRDPAGGPTYEQYF; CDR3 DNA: TGTGCCAGCAGCTTTCGAGATCCAGCGGGAGGGCCTACCTACGAGCAGTACTTC
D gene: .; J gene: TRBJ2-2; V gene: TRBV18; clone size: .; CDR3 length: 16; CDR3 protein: CASSPPKNANTGELFF; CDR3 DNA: TGTGCCAGCTCACCACCTAAGAATGCGAACACCGGGGAGCTGTTTTTT
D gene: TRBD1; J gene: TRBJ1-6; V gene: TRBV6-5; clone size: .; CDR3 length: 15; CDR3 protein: CASSYSGQANSPLHF; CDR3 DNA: TGTGCCAGCAGTTACTCGGGACAGGCAAATTCGCCCCTCCACTTT
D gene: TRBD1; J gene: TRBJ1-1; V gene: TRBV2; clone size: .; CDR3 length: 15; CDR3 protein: CASRPGQGGNTEAFF; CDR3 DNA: TGTGCCAGCAGACCCGGACAGGGAGGGAACACTGAAGCTTTCTTT
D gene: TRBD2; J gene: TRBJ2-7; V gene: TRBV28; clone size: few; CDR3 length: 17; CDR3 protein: CASSLAPGTSGEHEQYF; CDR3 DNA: TGTGCCAGCAGTTTAGCCCCAGGGACTAGCGGGGAGCACGAGCAGTACTTC